The 5 T cell receptor beta chains below come from one sample, sequenced in a study of cytomegalovirus exposure and HLA in healthy donors (dated by TCRdb to the late 2010s). Library method: the immunoSEQ multiplex PCR assay. For the multiplex PCR, a mixture combining 60 forward primers for TCR Vbeta segments and 13 reverse primers for TCR Jbeta segments was used. TCRdb carries this immuneACCESS record with in-frame sequences only. Its versions omit some clonotypes, under half of them owing to an unresolved V gene in the studies checked, with the rest unexplained. The sample contains about 160,000 clones, about 82% of them found a single time. Clones ranked in the top ten supply roughly 7.6% of the sample. Material for sequencing was PBMCs. Every receptor here comes from a woman aged 25 to 45 in good health and CMV-seropositive.

This clone was found a few times. The rearrangement joins TRBV7-2 to TRBJ1-6, with D hard to call. Germline values: CDR1 SGHTA, CDR2 FQGNSA. V was shortened by 2 bases and J by 15 bases, with 14 bases between the two germline ends. CDR3 length equals 13 residues. The CDR3 sequence is CASSLMGLGGLHF. The CDR3 DNA is TGTGCCAGCAGCTTAATGGGCTTAGGTGGCCTCCACTTT.

The CDR3 protein is CASSQYLHTGELFF. In nucleotides, the CDR3 is TGCGCCAGCAGCCAATACCTACACACCGGGGAGCTGTTTTTT. J is TRBJ2-2 and V is TRBV4-1; D not resolved. The CDR3 covers 14 residues. Trimming stripped 2 bases from V and 3 bases from J, with 7 bases between. Germline V lookup: CDR1 MGHRA, CDR2 YSYEKL.

J is TRBJ2-1 and V is TRBV18; 7 nucleotides agree with TRBD1. The germline V gene has CDR1 KGHSH and CDR2 LQKENI. The V gene end was trimmed by 3 bases and the J gene end by 4 bases; junction bases not matched to a gene: 9. The CDR3 contains 16 residues. DNA for the CDR3: TGTGCCAGCTCACCTCGAAGACAGGGCCCATACAATGAGCAGTTCTTC. Its protein is CASSPRRQGPYNEQFF.

This clone was seen a single time. This sequence joins TRBV11-2 and TRBJ2-5; 11 bases match TRBD2. The J call may be incorrect, as the DNA end agrees better with TRBJ2-7. Per the germline V gene, CDR1 is SGHAT and CDR2 is FQNNGV. The CDR3 is made up of 15 amino acids. Here the CDR3 reads CASSLTSGALYEQYF. Written as DNA, the CDR3 is TGTGCCAGCAGCTTGACTAGCGGGGCCCTTTACGAGCAGTACTTC.

The V call is TRBV6-5, the J call TRBJ2-7; 8 positions match TRBD1. Germline CDR1 MNHEY, CDR2 SVGAGI. Unmatched junction bases numbered 4, after V lost 8 bases and J lost 1 base. CDR3 length: 13 residues. CDR3 nucleotides: TGTGCCAGCGGACAGGGTTTATCCTACGAGCAGTACTTC. Translating gives CASGQGLSYEQYF.